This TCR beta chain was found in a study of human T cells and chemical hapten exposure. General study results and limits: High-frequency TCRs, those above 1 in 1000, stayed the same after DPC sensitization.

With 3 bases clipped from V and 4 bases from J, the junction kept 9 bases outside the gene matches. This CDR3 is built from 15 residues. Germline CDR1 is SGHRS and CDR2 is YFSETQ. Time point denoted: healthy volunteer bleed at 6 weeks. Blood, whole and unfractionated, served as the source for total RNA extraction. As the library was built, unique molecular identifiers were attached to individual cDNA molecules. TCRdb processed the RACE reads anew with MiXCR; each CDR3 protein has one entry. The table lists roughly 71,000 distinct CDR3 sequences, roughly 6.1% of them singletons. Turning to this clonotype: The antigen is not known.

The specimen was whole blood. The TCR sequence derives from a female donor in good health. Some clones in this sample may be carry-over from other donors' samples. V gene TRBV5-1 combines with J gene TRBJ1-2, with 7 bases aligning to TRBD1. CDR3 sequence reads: CASSSGQAASYGYTF. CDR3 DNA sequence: TGCGCCAGCAGCTCCGGACAGGCCGCCTCCTATGGCTACACCTTC.